The 27 T cell receptor beta chains reported below all come from one sample, sequenced in a study of glioma-infiltrating T cells. TCR alpha and beta CDR3 regions were amplified from RNA using iRepertoire nested multiplex PCR. Each CDR3 protein is one row after TCRdb ran MiXCR on the multiplex PCR reads. The data hold 93,000 or so distinct CDR3 sequences, with about 30% observed a single time. The sample consisted of glioma tissue, nonneoplastic brain tissue, or PBMCs (not recorded which). All receptors come from a human donor with low-grade glioma or glioblastoma, undergoing nonglioma brain surgery, or in good health (not recorded which).

This clonotype was seen ten or more times. The chain combines TRBV27 with TRBJ1-1; D is ambiguous. The CDR3 is 15 residues long. CDR1 is MNHEY and CDR2 is SMNVEV in the germline V gene (reference sequence). Trimming removed 3 bases at V and 3 bases at J, with 14 bases between. The CDR3 sequence is CASSFGSKGDTEAFF. The CDR3 region has the DNA TGTGCCAGCAGTTTCGGATCAAAGGGAGACACTGAAGCTTTCTTT.

In the case of this clonotype: The germline gene is not matched at one end of the junction; a read error may be the cause. This sequence joins TRBV7-2 and TRBJ2-3; no clear D. CDR3 size: 14 residues. Germline V gene data show CDR1 as SGHTA and CDR2 as FQGNSA. CDR3 residues: CASGLCPDPNTQYF. In nucleotides, the CDR3 is TGTGCCAGCGGCTTATGCCCCGATCCGAATACGCAGTATTTT. Together with reference TRBV7-2 and TRBJ2-3, the CDR3 gives the full variable domain: GAGVSQSPSNKVTEKGKDVELRCDPISGHTALYWYRQSLGQGLEFLIYFQGNSAPDKSGLPSDRFSAERTGGSVSTLTIQRTQQEDSAVYLCASGLCPDPNTQYFGPGTRLTVL.

This clonotype was picked up a small number of times. This chain uses TRBV7-2 with TRBJ2-2; D is possibly TRBD1 (6 bases). V lost 2 bases to trimming and J lost 3 bases, with 10 bases between them. This CDR3 region has 15 residues. The germline V gene encodes CDR1 SGHTA and CDR2 FQGNSA. In DNA, the CDR3 is TGTGCCAGCAGCTTATGGGGGCGAGACACCGGGGAGCTGTTTTTT. Its protein is CASSLWGRDTGELFF.

This clonotype was counted at least ten times. This chain links TRBV6-2 or TRBV6-3 with TRBJ2-1; D uncertain. The V gene's germline CDR1 is MNHEY and CDR2 SVGEGT. Trimming pared 2 bases from V and 2 bases from J, leaving 4 bases between. There are 13 residues in the CDR3. The CDR3 loop reads CASSYRTYNEQFF. CDR3 in DNA: TGTGCCAGCAGTTACAGGACCTACAATGAGCAGTTCTTC.

This clonotype was seen many times. This chain uses TRBV18 with TRBJ1-1; D is unclear. The V gene's germline CDR1 is KGHSH and CDR2 LQKENI. Trimming shortened V by 1 base and J by 10 bases, and 16 bases separated the two germline ends. The CDR3 is 14 amino acids. The CDR3 sequence: CASSPQGNEDRAFF. The CDR3 coding sequence is TGTGCCAGCTCACCACAAGGTAACGAGGATAGAGCTTTCTTT.

The chain has TRBV2 and TRBJ2-3, with D hard to call. V lost 5 bases, J lost 2 bases, and 14 bases lay in between. From germline, CDR1 is SNHLY and CDR2 FYNNEI. CDR3 length: 15 amino acids. In nucleotides, the CDR3 is TGTGCCAGCAGTCGGCAACGTGGGAACACAGATACGCAGTATTTT. As protein: CASSRQRGNTDTQYF.

The chain carries TRBV20-1 and TRBJ2-1; 13 nucleotides align to TRBD2. CDR1 and CDR2 (germline): DFQATT, SNEGSKA (reference sequence). The CDR3 is 15 residues long. V trimming: 8 bases; J trimming: 4 bases; junction bases outside the gene matches: 8. This CDR3 is CSNRLAGGLYNEQFF. The CDR3 DNA reads as TGCAGTAATCGACTAGCGGGGGGCCTATACAATGAGCAGTTCTTC.

There are many counts of this clonotype. The chain combines TRBV2 with TRBJ1-1; D is ambiguous. V lost 9 bases and J 4 bases, leaving 12 bases between the germline ends. The CDR3 consists of 12 residues. Germline V lookup: CDR1 SNHLY, CDR2 FYNNEI. For the CDR3, the DNA is TGTGCCAGTATTACAAGGTCCACTGAAGCTTTCTTT. Translated: CASITRSTEAFF.

The genes are TRBV30 and TRBJ2-1; D is undetermined. Trimming took 2 bases from V and 3 from J, leaving 14 bases between them. Looked up from germline, CDR1 is GTSNPN and CDR2 is SVGIG (reference sequence). CDR3 length: 15 residues. CDR3 bases: TGTGCCTGGAGTTCCGGGCTTGCCAACTACAATGAGCAGTTCTTC. It is translated as CAWSSGLANYNEQFF.

This clonotype came up many times. The DNA for the CDR3 is TGTGCCAGCAGCTCGTACGGATCGGGCGGGCAAGAGACCCAGTACTTC. Translating gives CASSSYGSGGQETQYF. The V gene is TRBV7-2, the J gene TRBJ2-5, with a tentative D call TRBD2 (5 bases). V lost 4 bases and J 2 bases, leaving 17 bases between the germline ends. This CDR3 region has 16 residues. Germline V gene lookup returns CDR1 SGHTA and CDR2 FQGNSA. Supplemented by reference TRBV7-2 and TRBJ2-5, the full variable domain reads GAGVSQSPSNKVTEKGKDVELRCDPISGHTALYWYRQSLGQGLEFLIYFQGNSAPDKSGLPSDRFSAERTGGSVSTLTIQRTQQEDSAVYLCASSSYGSGGQETQYFGPGTRLLVL.

This clonotype occurred a few times. The CDR3 DNA reads TGTGCCAGCAGCTCGTACACTCGCAGAACGAACTATGGCTACACCTTC. This translates into CASSSYTRRTNYGYTF. The chain links TRBV11-2 to TRBJ1-2; D call uncertain. In germline, CDR1 is SGHAT, CDR2 FQNNGV. There are 16 residues in the CDR3. With 4 bases removed from V and 2 bases from J, the gap between germline ends came to 17 bases.

This clonotype was counted at least ten times. The chain couples TRBV18 to TRBJ1-1; D perhaps matches TRBD1 (5 bases). V lost 1 base to trimming and J lost 7 bases, with 13 bases between them. Germline CDR1 and CDR2: KGHSH and LQKENI. CDR3 length: 14 amino acids. DNA of the CDR3: TGTGCCAGCTCACCACAGGGGCCGGTATTTGAAGCTTTCTTT. Encoded protein: CASSPQGPVFEAFF.

This clonotype was seen at least ten times. V and J are TRBV20-1 and TRBJ2-5; weak D call: TRBD1 (6 bases). CDR1 is DFQATT and CDR2 is SNEGSKA in the germline V gene (reference sequence). V lost 0 bases and J 2 bases, leaving 16 bases between the germline ends. The CDR3 is made up of 16 amino acids. The CDR3 spells CSARDRVLGAQETQYF. The CDR3 bases are TGCAGTGCTAGAGACAGGGTATTGGGGGCACAAGAGACCCAGTACTTC.

The chain couples TRBV19 to TRBJ1-1; D call uncertain. The germline gives CDR1 LNHDA, CDR2 SQIVND (reference sequence). The CDR3 has 16 residues. V lost 1 base to trimming and J lost 0 bases, with 12 bases between them. The CDR3 loop reads CASSIAQGRMNTEAFF. CDR3 nucleotides: TGTGCCAGTAGTATAGCGCAAGGACGGATGAACACTGAAGCTTTCTTT.

There are a few counts of this clonotype. The chain is built from TRBV9 and TRBJ1-3; D possibly corresponds to TRBD1 (5 bases). CDR1 and CDR2 (germline): SGDLS, YYNGEE. Trimming cost V 5 bases and J 1 base, with 10 bases left between them. This CDR3 has 14 amino acids. CDR3 nucleotide sequence: TGTGCCAGCAGTCGGACACTTTCTGGAAACACCATATATTTT. It specifies CASSRTLSGNTIYF.

This clonotype was seen many times. The genes are TRBV7-8 and TRBJ2-7; TRBD1 aligns across 8 bases. The CDR3 spans 13 residues. The germline CDR1 and CDR2 sequences are SGHVS and FQNEAQ. The trim removed 5 bases at V and 4 bases at J, leaving 4 bases unmatched. CDR3 region: CASSLDRGYEQYF. The CDR3 DNA follows: TGTGCCAGCAGCCTAGACAGGGGATACGAGCAGTACTTC.

This clonotype was detected many times. The chain uses TRBV2 and TRBJ1-2; perhaps TRBD1 as D (6 bases). CDR3 size: 15 residues. Per the germline V gene, CDR1 is SNHLY and CDR2 is FYNNEI. V was pared by 7 bases and J by 2 bases, with 17 bases between. This chain's CDR3 is CASNPLRQENYGYTF. CDR3 sequence (DNA): TGTGCCAGCAACCCCCTCCGACAGGAGAACTATGGCTACACCTTC. Variable domain in full (rest from reference TRBV2 and TRBJ1-2): EPEVTQTPSHQVTQMGQEVILRCVPISNHLYFYWYRQILGQKVEFLVSFYNNEISEKSEIFDDQFSVERPDGSNFTLKIRSTKLEDSAMYFCASNPLRQENYGYTFGSGTRLTVV.

This clonotype came up many times. The chain employs TRBV7-2 and TRBJ2-3, with D possibly being TRBD2 (5 bases). CDR1 and CDR2 (germline): SGHTA, FQGNSA. The CDR3 extends over 15 amino acids. V lost 0 bases and J lost 0, with 7 bases in between. DNA of the CDR3: TGTGCCAGCAGCTTAGCCGGGGTTAGCACAGATACGCAGTATTTT. Protein sequence: CASSLAGVSTDTQYF.

This clonotype was counted between two and nine times. This chain links TRBV5-1 with TRBJ1-2; D possibly corresponds to TRBD1 (5 bases). The CDR3 is 12 residues long. The V end was cut by 6 bases, the J end by 8 bases, with 14 bases between. Per germline, CDR1 SGHRS and CDR2 YFSETQ. Here the CDR3 DNA reads TGCGCCAGCACCACGGGGGTAGGCGGCTACACCTTC. Translation gives CASTTGVGGYTF. The full variable domain, its missing parts supplied by reference TRBV5-1 and TRBJ1-2, is KAGVTQTPRYLIKTRGQQVTLSCSPISGHRSVSWYQQTPGQGLQFLFEYFSETQRNKGNFPGRFSGRQFSNSRSEMNVSTLELGDSALYLCASTTGVGGYTFGSGTRLTVV.

This clonotype was seen at least ten times. The chain employs TRBV19 and TRBJ2-3, with a tentative D call TRBD1 (6 bases). The V gene's germline CDR1 is LNHDA and CDR2 SQIVND (reference sequence). V dropped 8 bases and J dropped 0 bases, with 15 bases sitting between them. The CDR3 runs to 15 residues. The CDR3 DNA is TGTGCCAGTCGCAACAGGGCGCTTAGCACAGATACGCAGTATTTT. Translation: CASRNRALSTDTQYF. Variable domain in full (rest from reference TRBV19 and TRBJ2-3): DGGITQSPKYLFRKEGQNVTLSCEQNLNHDAMYWYRQDPGQGLRLIYYSQIVNDFQKGDIAEGYSVSREKKESFPLTVTSAQKNPTAFYLCASRNRALSTDTQYFGPGTRLTVL.

This clonotype was seen only a few times. The rearrangement links TRBV7-2 to TRBJ2-7, with TRBD1 matching over 9 bases. The V gene's germline CDR1 is SGHTA and CDR2 FQGNSA. The CDR3 is 16 residues long. V lost 5 bases and J lost 7; bases outside the gene matches: 15. The CDR3 bases are TGTGCCAGCAGCCCCGAAGGAACCGGGACAGGGAGGGAGCAGTACTTC. The encoded protein is CASSPEGTGTGREQYF.

This clonotype was seen ten or more times. The DNA of the CDR3 is TGCAGTGCTCAGGGGAACACTGAAGCTTTCTTT. Its translation: CSAQGNTEAFF. This chain uses TRBV20-1 with TRBJ1-1, with D perhaps matching TRBD1 (5 bases). The CDR3 is made up of 11 amino acids. CDR1 and CDR2 (germline): DFQATT, SNEGSKA (reference sequence). Trimming pared 5 bases from V and 1 base from J, leaving 5 bases between.

The chain carries TRBV11-2 and TRBJ2-1; D might be TRBD2 (5 bases). This CDR3 contains 15 residues. The germline V gene has CDR1 SGHAT and CDR2 FQNNGV. Trimming took off 5 bases at V and 2 bases at J, with 13 bases between the two ends. CDR3 sequence: CASSEGVSPYNEQFF. The CDR3 DNA reads TGTGCCAGCAGCGAGGGAGTGAGCCCCTACAATGAGCAGTTCTTC.

With regard to this clonotype: Since a much larger clone is just one base distant, this may be a read error. The V gene is TRBV2, the J gene TRBJ1-6, with unresolved D. The CDR3 is made up of 12 amino acids. Germline V gives CDR1 SNHLY, CDR2 FYNNEI. Trimming shortened V by 4 bases and J by 14 bases, and 12 bases separated the two germline ends. The DNA for the CDR3 is TGTGCCAGCAGTGCTCTGCCCTACGCCCTCCACTTT. Translating it yields CASSALPYALHF.

This clonotype was observed a single time. One base away lies a much larger clone, so this may be a sequencing read error. V is TRBV20-1 and J is TRBJ2-1; a possible D gene is TRBD2 (6 bases). CDR3 size: 14 residues. Trimming pared 7 bases from V and 3 bases from J, leaving 16 bases between. Germline loops: CDR1 DFQATT, CDR2 SNEGSKA (reference sequence). Written as DNA, the CDR3 is TGCAGTGTCCTAACAAGCGGGCTCTACAATGAGCAGTTCTTC. Translation gives CSVLTSGLYNEQFF.

The sample holds a few counts of this clonotype. This sequence joins TRBV18 and TRBJ2-7; D gene ambiguous. Per the germline V gene, CDR1 is KGHSH and CDR2 is LQKENI. CDR3 length: 14 amino acids. V was trimmed by 0 bases and J by 3 bases, leaving 9 bases between them. Here the CDR3 reads CASSPPASRYEQYF. CDR3 DNA sequence: TGTGCCAGCTCACCACCGGCGAGCCGCTACGAGCAGTACTTC.

This clonotype was detected ten times or more. The chain employs TRBV6-1 and TRBJ2-7; D is ambiguous. CDR3 length: 12 residues. The germline gives CDR1 MNHNS, CDR2 SASEGT. V dropped 6 bases and J dropped 4 bases, with 10 bases sitting between them. The CDR3 region is CASSPSHYEQYF. The CDR3 bases are TGTGCCAGCAGCCCATCCCATTACGAGCAGTACTTC.